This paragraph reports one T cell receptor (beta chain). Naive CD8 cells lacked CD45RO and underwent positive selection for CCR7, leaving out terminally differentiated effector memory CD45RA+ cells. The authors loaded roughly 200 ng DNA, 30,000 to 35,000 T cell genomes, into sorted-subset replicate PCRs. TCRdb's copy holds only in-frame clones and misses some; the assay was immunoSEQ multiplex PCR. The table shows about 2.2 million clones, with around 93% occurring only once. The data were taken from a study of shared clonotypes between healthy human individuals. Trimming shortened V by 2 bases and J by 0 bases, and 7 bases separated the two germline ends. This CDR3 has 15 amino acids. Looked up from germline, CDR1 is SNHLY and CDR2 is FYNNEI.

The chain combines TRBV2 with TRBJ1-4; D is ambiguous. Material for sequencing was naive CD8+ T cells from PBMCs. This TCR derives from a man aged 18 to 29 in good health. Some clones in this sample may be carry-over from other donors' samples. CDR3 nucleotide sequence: TGTGCCAGCAGTGAATCTTTGGCAACTAATGAAAAACTGTTTTTT. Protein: CASSESLATNEKLFF.